This is a list of T cell receptor beta chains from one sample in a study of human T cells and chemical hapten exposure. TCRdb analysed the RACE reads with MiXCR anew, one entry per CDR3 protein. The data show fewer than 70,000 distinct CDR3 sequences, around 9.9% seen once. The starting material was whole blood, obtained in connection with sensitization to the hapten diphenylcyclopropenone (DPC). The receptors were gathered from a woman between 50 and 59 years old with alopecia areata. Some clones in this sample may be carry-over from other donors' samples. CDR3s include the opening cysteine and the closing phenylalanine or tryptophan. D genes are given only for firm matches. Rows give clone size only sometimes, using once, few, many, or a class for an expanded clone.

d_gene: NA
j_gene: TRBJ2-2
v_gene: TRBV5-5
abundance: NA
CDR3nt: TGTGCCAGCAGCTTGGAAGGGCCTCTGAACACCGGGGAGCTGTTTTTT
CDR3aa: CASSLEGPLNTGELFF

d_gene: NA
j_gene: TRBJ2-3
v_gene: TRBV20-1
abundance: NA
CDR3nt: TGCAGTCTACCGATGAGGGGCACAGATACGCAGTATTTT
CDR3aa: CSLPMRGTDTQYF

d_gene: NA
j_gene: TRBJ2-3
v_gene: TRBV10-1
abundance: NA
CDR3nt: TGCGCCAGCCCTGACGGGGATACGCAGTATTTT
CDR3aa: CASPDGDTQYF

d_gene: NA
j_gene: TRBJ2-7
v_gene: TRBV29-1
abundance: NA
CDR3nt: TGCAACCTCTGCCGGGCCCCCACCTACGAGCAGTACTTC
CDR3aa: CNLCRAPTYEQYF

d_gene: NA
j_gene: TRBJ2-3
v_gene: TRBV11-1
abundance: few
CDR3nt: TGTGCCAGCAGCTTGTACGACAGAAGCACAGATACGCAGTATTTT
CDR3aa: CASSLYDRSTDTQYF

d_gene: NA
j_gene: TRBJ2-5
v_gene: TRBV2
abundance: NA
CDR3nt: TGTGCCAGCCGGGGCTTTCCCCGCGAGACCCAGTACTTC
CDR3aa: CASRGFPRETQYF

d_gene: NA
j_gene: TRBJ1-6
v_gene: TRBV4-3
abundance: few
CDR3nt: TGCGCCAGCAGCCAAGATTCCACACCAAATTCACCCCTCCACTTT
CDR3aa: CASSQDSTPNSPLHF

d_gene: TRBD2
j_gene: TRBJ2-5
v_gene: TRBV5-4
abundance: few
CDR3nt: TGTGCCAGCACTCCGGAACAACTAGCGGGAGTGGAGACCCAGTACTTC
CDR3aa: CASTPEQLAGVETQYF

d_gene: TRBD1
j_gene: TRBJ2-3
v_gene: TRBV27
abundance: NA
CDR3nt: TGTGCCAGCAGACCGGGACAGGGGTGGGATACGCAGTATTTT
CDR3aa: CASRPGQGWDTQYF

d_gene: NA
j_gene: TRBJ2-3
v_gene: TRBV12-3/TRBV12-4
abundance: many
CDR3nt: TGTGCCAGCACCCTATCCGGGGCTAGCACAGATACGCAGTATTTT
CDR3aa: CASTLSGASTDTQYF

d_gene: NA
j_gene: TRBJ1-6
v_gene: TRBV7-8
abundance: many
CDR3nt: TGTGCCAGCAGCTTCTCCCGGGACACCCCTCTCTACAATTCACCCCTCCACTTT
CDR3aa: CASSFSRDTPLYNSPLHF

d_gene: NA
j_gene: TRBJ2-3
v_gene: TRBV10-3
abundance: once
CDR3nt: TGTGCCATCAGTGAGCCCCGGTCCGGCACAGATACGCAGTATTTT
CDR3aa: CAISEPRSGTDTQYF

d_gene: NA
j_gene: TRBJ2-3
v_gene: TRBV28
abundance: NA
CDR3nt: TGTGCCAGCAGTTCCCGGGGACTGAATGCCGTCACGCAGTATTTT
CDR3aa: CASSSRGLNAVTQYF

d_gene: TRBD1
j_gene: TRBJ1-1
v_gene: TRBV3-1
abundance: many
CDR3nt: TGTGCCAGCAGCCAAGCCACGACAGGGCTCGCTGAAGCTTTCTTT
CDR3aa: CASSQATTGLAEAFF

d_gene: TRBD1
j_gene: TRBJ1-2
v_gene: TRBV24-1
abundance: many
CDR3nt: TGTGCCACCAGTGAAACAGGGGTTCCGGGCTATGGCTACACCTTC
CDR3aa: CATSETGVPGYGYTF

d_gene: TRBD1
j_gene: TRBJ1-4
v_gene: TRBV15
abundance: many
CDR3nt: TGTGCCACCAGCAGAATGAGACAGGGGAAGTCAACTAATGAAAAACTGTTTTTT
CDR3aa: CATSRMRQGKSTNEKLFF

d_gene: NA
j_gene: TRBJ2-2
v_gene: TRBV29-1
abundance: many
CDR3nt: TGCAGCGTTGGCACACTGAACACCGGGGAGCTGTTTTTT
CDR3aa: CSVGTLNTGELFF

d_gene: NA
j_gene: TRBJ2-3
v_gene: TRBV13
abundance: many
CDR3nt: TGTGCCAGCAGCTTAGGGCAGACGCAGTATTTT
CDR3aa: CASSLGQTQYF

d_gene: NA
j_gene: TRBJ2-5
v_gene: TRBV4-1
abundance: NA
CDR3nt: TGCGCCAGCAGCCAAGAGGGGGCGGTGGAGACCCAGTACTTC
CDR3aa: CASSQEGAVETQYF

d_gene: TRBD2
j_gene: TRBJ2-5
v_gene: TRBV7-2
abundance: many
CDR3nt: TGTGCCAGCAGCTTACACTCTGCGGGAGGAACCCAAGAGACCCAGTACTTC
CDR3aa: CASSLHSAGGTQETQYF

d_gene: TRBD1
j_gene: TRBJ2-3
v_gene: TRBV24-1
abundance: NA
CDR3nt: TGTGCCACCAGTGACTATGACAGGGTATTTAGCACAGATACGCAGTATTTT
CDR3aa: CATSDYDRVFSTDTQYF

d_gene: TRBD1
j_gene: TRBJ2-1
v_gene: TRBV10-3
abundance: few
CDR3nt: TGTGCCATCAGTGAGCCGGGACAGGGGGCAGGTGAGCAGTTCTTC
CDR3aa: CAISEPGQGAGEQFF

d_gene: NA
j_gene: TRBJ1-1
v_gene: TRBV29-1
abundance: many
CDR3nt: TGCAGCGTTGGGACACCTGAAGCTTTCTTT
CDR3aa: CSVGTPEAFF

d_gene: NA
j_gene: TRBJ2-4
v_gene: TRBV7-2
abundance: many
CDR3nt: TGTGCCAGCAGCTTGAGCTCCCCGGGGTCCCCCAAAAACATTCAGTACTTC
CDR3aa: CASSLSSPGSPKNIQYF